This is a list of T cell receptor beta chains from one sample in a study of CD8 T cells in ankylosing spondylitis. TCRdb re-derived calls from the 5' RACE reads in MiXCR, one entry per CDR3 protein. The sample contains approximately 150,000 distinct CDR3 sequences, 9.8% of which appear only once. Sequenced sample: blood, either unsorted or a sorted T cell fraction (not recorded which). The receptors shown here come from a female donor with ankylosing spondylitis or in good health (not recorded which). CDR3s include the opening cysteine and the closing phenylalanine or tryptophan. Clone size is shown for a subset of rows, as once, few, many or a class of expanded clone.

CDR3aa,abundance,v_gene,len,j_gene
CASSVSSPGGEQFF,few,TRBV19,14,TRBJ2-1
CASSFSGRVYNEQFF,many,TRBV5-5,15,TRBJ2-1
CASSGSGDITLDTQYF,-,TRBV10-1,16,TRBJ2-3
CASTLVAGANEQFF,few,TRBV27,14,TRBJ2-1
CASSLSPVYEQYF,few,TRBV27,13,TRBJ2-7
CASAGGLYYGYTF,few,TRBV14,13,TRBJ1-2
CASSYGGRVTDTQYF,many,TRBV6-5,15,TRBJ2-3
CASSWGLAPSYNEQFF,-,TRBV7-8,16,TRBJ2-1
CASSTPGLTNEQFF,-,TRBV5-1,14,TRBJ2-1
CAWSPDYAGELYNEQFF,few,TRBV30,17,TRBJ2-1
CASRQGSGGYTF,many,TRBV12-3/TRBV12-4,12,TRBJ1-2
CASMGGPSDEQFF,-,TRBV19,13,TRBJ2-1
CASSFYPPAGDYNEQFF,-,TRBV12-3/TRBV12-4,17,TRBJ2-1
CASSATGVGSYEQYF,few,TRBV5-1,15,TRBJ2-7
CASSSQVGGDEQYF,few,TRBV7-9,14,TRBJ2-7
CASSYGEITEAFF,-,TRBV27,13,TRBJ1-1
CASRGRNTEAFF,-,TRBV7-9,12,TRBJ1-1
CASGLVREAGVNEQFF,-,TRBV12-5,16,TRBJ2-1
CASSQASGMKNGELFF,many,TRBV3-1,16,TRBJ2-2
CASSPWTEQAFF,-,TRBV16,12,TRBJ1-1
CASSLRLDRSYEQYF,few,TRBV12-3/TRBV12-4,15,TRBJ2-7
CASSQWVAGGRGNEQYF,few,TRBV4-3,17,TRBJ2-7